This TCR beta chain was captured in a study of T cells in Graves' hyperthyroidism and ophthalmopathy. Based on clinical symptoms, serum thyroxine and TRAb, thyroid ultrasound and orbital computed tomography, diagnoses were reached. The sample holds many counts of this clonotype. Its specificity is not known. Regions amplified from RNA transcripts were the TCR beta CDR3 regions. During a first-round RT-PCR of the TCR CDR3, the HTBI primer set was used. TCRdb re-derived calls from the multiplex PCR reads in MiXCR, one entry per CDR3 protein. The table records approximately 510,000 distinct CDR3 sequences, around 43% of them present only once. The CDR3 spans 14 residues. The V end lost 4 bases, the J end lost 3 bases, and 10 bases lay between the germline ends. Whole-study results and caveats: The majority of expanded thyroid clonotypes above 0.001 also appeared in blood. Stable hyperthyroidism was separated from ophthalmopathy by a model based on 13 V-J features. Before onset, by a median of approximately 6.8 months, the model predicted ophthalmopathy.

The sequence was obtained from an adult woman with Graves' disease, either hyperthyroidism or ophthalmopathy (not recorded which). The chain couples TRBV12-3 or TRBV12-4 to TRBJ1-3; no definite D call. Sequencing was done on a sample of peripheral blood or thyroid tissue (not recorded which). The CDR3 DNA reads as TGTGCCAGCAGTTGGGAGGAGGTTGGAAACACCATATATTTT. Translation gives CASSWEEVGNTIYF.